The clone carrying this T cell receptor (beta chain) was picked up a small number of times. The sample belongs to a study of cytomegalovirus exposure and HLA in healthy donors. The CDR3 runs to 15 residues. V gave up 4 bases and J gave up 4 bases; unmatched junction bases: 6. The germline CDR1 and CDR2 sequences are MDHEN and SYDVKM. Use of 60 Vbeta and 13 Jbeta primers characterized the PCR. Assay: immunoSEQ multiplex PCR; the TCRdb copy retains only in-frame clones and omits some. Altogether under 200,000 clones are present, roughly 79% being singletons, with the ten largest covering over 13%. The sequence came from a man between 50 and 59 years old in good health and CMV-seropositive. This chain uses TRBV28 with TRBJ1-2, with 10 bases lining up with TRBD1. The material sequenced was PBMCs. As DNA, the CDR3 is TGTGCCAGCAGTTCGACAGGGGGCGCCTCCTATGGCTACACCTTC. Translation: CASSSTGGASYGYTF.